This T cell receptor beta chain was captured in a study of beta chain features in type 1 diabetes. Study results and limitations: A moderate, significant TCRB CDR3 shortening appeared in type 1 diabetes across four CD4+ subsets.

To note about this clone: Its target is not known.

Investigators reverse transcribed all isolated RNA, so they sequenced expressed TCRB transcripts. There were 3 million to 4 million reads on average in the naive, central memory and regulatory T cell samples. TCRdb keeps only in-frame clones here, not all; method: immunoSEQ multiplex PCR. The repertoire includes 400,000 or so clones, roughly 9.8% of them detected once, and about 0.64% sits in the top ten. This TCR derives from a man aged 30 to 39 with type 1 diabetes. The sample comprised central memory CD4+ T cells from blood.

CDR3 sequence reads: CASSSEGSTNEKLFF. Written as DNA, the CDR3 is TGCGCCAGCAGCTCGGAGGGGTCAACTAATGAAAAACTGTTTTTT. V gene TRBV5-1 combines with J gene TRBJ1-4, with TRBD1 as a possible D gene (5 bases). This CDR3 is 15 amino acids long. Trimming took off 3 bases at V and 0 bases at J, with 9 bases between the two ends. Germline V CDR1 and CDR2: SGHRS, YFSETQ.